The T cell receptor beta chain under discussion was sequenced for a study of shared clonotypes between healthy human individuals. As for the study in general: Two women and three men aged 18 to 49 made up the donors.

The method was immunoSEQ multiplex PCR; TCRdb's version includes in-frame clones alone and lacks a portion of them. The data show over a million clones, around 82% seen once. The study's findings and limits: All-four-donor shared clonotypes had higher generation probabilities than non-shared clonotypes did. Only blood was sampled, and tissue TCR repertoires likely differ from blood ones.

The CDR3 is made up of 13 amino acids. The germline V gene has CDR1 SEHNR and CDR2 FQNEAQ (reference sequence). V lost 5 bases and J lost 6; bases outside the gene matches: 6. There are a few counts of this clone. Its antigen is unknown. The donors were all Caucasian adults (living in Nashville, Tennessee). This sequence was found in a man aged 18-30 years in good health. Some clones in this sample may be carry-over from other donors' samples. The sequencing input was memory CD4+ T cells from PBMCs. Subset given: CD45RA-negative fraction. The chain is built from TRBV7-9 and TRBJ2-7, with 8 bases aligning to TRBD1. This CDR3 reads CASSRGTGGEQYF. CDR3 bases: TGTGCCAGCAGCCGCGGGACAGGAGGCGAGCAGTACTTC.